Shown below are 16 T cell receptor beta chains from a single sample sequenced in a study of T cell responses to AZD1222 COVID-19 vaccine. Profiling relied on immunoSEQ multiplex PCR, and the TCRdb table lists in-frame clones only, not all of them. Of 130,000 to 150,000 clones detected, over 85% appear once; the ten largest clones hold 1.5% to 2%. Sequences were derived from peripheral blood, sampled 28 days after the second AZD1222 dose. These receptor sequences come from an adult who received the AZD1222 COVID-19 vaccine.

The chain combines TRBV4-2 with TRBJ1-4; 8 bases are shared with TRBD1. This CDR3 region has 17 residues. With V trimmed by 0 bases and J by 10 bases, 13 bases remained unmatched. Germline-derived CDR1 and CDR2 are LGHNA and YNFKEQ. DNA of the CDR3: TGTGCCAGCAGCCAAGAGACCCCACGGACAGGGTGGGGAAAACTGTTTTTT. It encodes CASSQETPRTGWGKLFF.

This rearrangement joins TRBV7-9 to TRBJ1-4; D gene uncertain. CDR3 length: 15 amino acids. Germline V gene lookup returns CDR1 SEHNR and CDR2 FQNEAQ (reference sequence). Between the trimmed V and J ends, which lost 1 base and 2 bases, there was a span of 8 bases. CDR3 protein: CASSLGVSTNEKLFF. CDR3 bases: TGTGCCAGCAGCTTAGGGGTGTCGACTAATGAAAAACTGTTTTTT.

This chain uses TRBV5-4 with TRBJ2-5; D gene ambiguous. Trimming took 4 bases from V and 5 from J, leaving 9 bases between them. The CDR3 loop spans 12 amino acids. Germline CDR1 and CDR2: SGHNT and YYREEE (reference sequence). This CDR3 reads CASSRPEETQYF. In DNA form, the CDR3 reads TGTGCCAGCAGCCGACCCGAGGAGACCCAGTACTTC.

This clone was seen just once. The chain joins TRBV5-1 to TRBJ2-1, with 10 bases that match TRBD1. Trimming at V came to 0 bases and at J to 8 bases, leaving 2 bases not matched to a gene. The CDR3 consists of 14 residues. Looked up from germline, CDR1 is SGHRS and CDR2 is YFSETQ. The CDR3 region has the DNA TGCGCCAGCAGCTTGGGACAGGGGGCTGATGAGCAGTTCTTC. Its protein is CASSLGQGADEQFF.

The rearrangement links TRBV27 to TRBJ2-4; TRBD1 is a possible D gene (5 bases). With 0 bases removed from V and 1 base from J, the gap between germline ends came to 10 bases. This CDR3 region has 16 residues. Germline assignment: CDR1 MNHEY and CDR2 SMNVEV (reference sequence). This CDR3 reads CASSLSGVVAKNIQYF. The CDR3, as DNA: TGTGCCAGCAGTTTATCAGGGGTTGTGGCCAAAAACATTCAGTACTTC.

The chain uses TRBV15 and TRBJ2-2, with D unresolved. This CDR3 comprises 15 residues. The ends were cut back, 0 bases at V and 2 bases at J, with 7 bases in the middle. The germline gives CDR1 LNHNV, CDR2 YYDKDF (reference sequence). The CDR3 spells CATSRDLGNTGELFF. The CDR3 DNA sequence: TGTGCCACCAGCAGAGATCTCGGAAACACCGGGGAGCTGTTTTTT.

V and J are TRBV2 and TRBJ1-5; D is unresolved. V dropped 6 bases and J dropped 0 bases, with 12 bases sitting between them. CDR1 is SNHLY, CDR2 FYNNEI, per germline. The CDR3 totals 15 residues. In DNA, the CDR3 is TGTGCCAGCAGGTTGGCGGTACATAGCAATCAGCCCCAGCATTTT. Protein product: CASRLAVHSNQPQHF.

This chain links TRBV7-9 with TRBJ2-6; no clear D gene. CDR1 and CDR2 (germline): SEHNR, FQNEAQ (reference sequence). Deletions cut 8 bases from V and 4 bases from J, with 12 bases between. This CDR3 spans 14 amino acids. This chain's CDR3 is CASAPRPGANVLTF. In DNA, the CDR3 is TGTGCCAGCGCCCCTCGGCCAGGGGCCAACGTCCTGACTTTC. Variable domain in full (rest from reference TRBV7-9 and TRBJ2-6): DTGVSQNPRHKITKRGQNVTFRCDPISEHNRLYWYRQTLGQGPEFLTYFQNEAQLEKSRLLSDRFSAERPKGSFSTLEIQRTEQGDSAMYLCASAPRPGANVLTFGAGSRLTVL.

This clone was counted once. This chain joins TRBV27 and TRBJ2-7; 7 bases map to TRBD1. CDR1 MNHEY and CDR2 SMNVEV come from the germline V gene (reference sequence). This CDR3 is built from 15 residues. V was pared by 3 bases and J by 6 bases, with 11 bases of the junction left unmatched. The CDR3 here is CASSFLYSGGGEQYF. The CDR3 region has the DNA TGTGCCAGCAGTTTTCTTTATTCAGGGGGTGGCGAGCAGTACTTC.

The chain recombines TRBV29-1 with TRBJ2-2; D is unclear. This CDR3 spans 12 amino acids. Germline CDR1 and CDR2: SQVTM and ANQGSEA. The V end lost 5 bases, the J end lost 1 base, and 5 bases lay between the germline ends. Here the CDR3 reads CSVWENTGELFF. CDR3 DNA sequence: TGCAGCGTTTGGGAGAACACCGGGGAGCTGTTTTTT.

The chain couples TRBV4-2 to TRBJ2-4, with 9 bases identical to TRBD2. The germline gives CDR1 LGHNA, CDR2 YNFKEQ. With 3 bases clipped from V and 11 bases from J, the junction kept 17 bases outside the gene matches. The CDR3 length is 17 residues. CDR3 DNA: TGTGCCAGCAGCCACTCCGGGACTAGCCTTGGGCAGGCTGTTCAGTACTTC. It is translated as CASSHSGTSLGQAVQYF.

The V and J genes are TRBV2 and TRBJ1-1; D not certain. This CDR3 has 12 residues. Looked up from germline, CDR1 is SNHLY and CDR2 is FYNNEI. V dropped 6 bases and J dropped 0 bases, with 5 bases sitting between them. The CDR3 sequence: CASRVMNTEAFF. DNA of the CDR3: TGTGCCAGCAGGGTAATGAACACTGAAGCTTTCTTT.

The chain has TRBV7-9 and TRBJ1-3, with D unclear. CDR1 is SEHNR, CDR2 FQNEAQ, per germline (reference sequence). V dropped 5 bases and J dropped 1 base, with 15 bases sitting between them. The CDR3 sequence is 16 residues long. The CDR3 here is CASSAPRGSSGNTIYF. In nucleotides, the CDR3 is TGTGCCAGCAGCGCACCTAGAGGATCATCTGGAAACACCATATATTTT.

CDR3 nucleotides: TGTGCCAGCTCACCGGGACAGGGAACCTATGGCTACACCTTC. This gives the protein CASSPGQGTYGYTF. This chain joins TRBV18 and TRBJ1-2; 9 nucleotides line up with TRBD1. The CDR3 is 14 residues long. The V gene's germline CDR1 is KGHSH and CDR2 LQKENI. Losses at the gene ends were 3 bases for V and 4 bases for J; bases not matched to a gene: 3. Drawing the rest from reference TRBV18 and TRBJ1-2, the complete variable domain is NAGVMQNPRHLVRRRGQEARLRCSPMKGHSHVYWYRQLPEEGLKFMVYLQKENIIDESGMPKERFSAEFPKEGPSILRIQQVVRGDSAAYFCASSPGQGTYGYTFGSGTRLTVV.

In DNA form, the CDR3 reads TGTGCCACCAGTGAGCAAGACAGGGTTGGCTACACCTTC. Translating gives CATSEQDRVGYTF. The gene calls are TRBV24-1 and TRBJ1-2; 7 nucleotides align to TRBD1. The germline CDR1 and CDR2 sequences are KGHDR and SFDVKD. With V trimmed by 4 bases and J by 7 bases, 5 bases remained unmatched. This CDR3 contains 13 residues.

The chain couples TRBV5-3 to TRBJ1-3; tentative D call: TRBD1 (5 bases). TRBV5-3 qualifies as an ORF whose function is uncertain. Trimming left V 4 bases short and J 1 base short, with 9 bases between. This CDR3 region has 14 residues. The CDR3 nucleotides are TGTGCCAGAAGCGGGGGACTTTCTGGAAACACCATATATTTT. Translation gives CARSGGLSGNTIYF.